The entry below gives a single T cell receptor (beta chain) sequence along with its context. Clones were read by immunoSEQ multiplex PCR, and TCRdb kept only the in-frame ones, dropping some. Of about 660,000 clones in the sample, more than 75% were seen once. This sample was taken from a study of shared T cell receptors in the human thymus. Looked up from germline, CDR1 is SGHDN and CDR2 is FVKESK. The CDR3 runs 14 residues. Trimming left V 4 bases short and J 3 bases short, with 13 bases between. These sequences were also reported in another study, on human thymus T cells. That investigation notes: Corrective surgery for congenital heart defects was being performed on the healthy Finnish infants who were the donors. Thymic samples were excised during corrective heart operations. Usage of V and J genes appeared biased in thymic and blood repertoires. Thymic TCR repertoires of unrelated people reportedly overlapped highly.

The sample comprised thymocytes. The sequence was obtained from a boy younger than two with a congenital heart defect. The V gene is TRBV14, the J gene TRBJ2-7; D call uncertain. Here the CDR3 reads CASSRGAPRYEQYF. CDR3 bases: TGTGCCAGCAGCCGCGGAGCTCCCCGCTACGAGCAGTACTTC.